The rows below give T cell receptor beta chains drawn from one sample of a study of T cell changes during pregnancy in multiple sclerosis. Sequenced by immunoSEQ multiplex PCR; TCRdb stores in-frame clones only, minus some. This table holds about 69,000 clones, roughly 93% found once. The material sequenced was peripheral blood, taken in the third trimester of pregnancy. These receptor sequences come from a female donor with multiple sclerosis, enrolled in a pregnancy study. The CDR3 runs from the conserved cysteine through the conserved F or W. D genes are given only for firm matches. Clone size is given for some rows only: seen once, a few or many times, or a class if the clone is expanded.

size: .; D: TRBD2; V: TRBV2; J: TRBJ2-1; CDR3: CASSVGKGAGGSNEQFF; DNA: TGTGCCAGCAGTGTGGGGAAGGGGGCGGGGGGGTCGAATGAGCAGTTCTTC
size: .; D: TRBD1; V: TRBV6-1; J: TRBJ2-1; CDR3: CASSLGGRSYNEQFF; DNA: TGTGCCAGCAGTTTAGGGGGCAGGAGTTACAATGAGCAGTTCTTC
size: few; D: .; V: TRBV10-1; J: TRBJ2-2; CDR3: CASSESKRGAFGGELFF; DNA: TGCGCCAGCAGTGAGTCGAAACGGGGGGCGTTCGGCGGGGAGCTGTTTTTT
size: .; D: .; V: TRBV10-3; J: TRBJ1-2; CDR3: CAIGATSPSATNYGYTF; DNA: TGTGCCATCGGAGCGACTTCCCCAAGCGCCACTAACTATGGCTACACCTTC
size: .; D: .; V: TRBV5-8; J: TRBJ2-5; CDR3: CASSFFRGSSKETQYF; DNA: TGTGCCAGCAGCTTCTTCAGGGGATCGTCCAAAGAGACCCAGTACTTC
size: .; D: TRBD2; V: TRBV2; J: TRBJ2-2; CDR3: CASSEFKAGGRAGELFF; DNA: TGTGCCAGCAGTGAATTTAAGGCGGGGGGCCGGGCCGGGGAGCTGTTTTTT
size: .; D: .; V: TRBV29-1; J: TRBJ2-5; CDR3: CSVYFQGKPETQYF; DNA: TGCAGCGTGTACTTTCAGGGGAAGCCGGAGACCCAGTACTTC
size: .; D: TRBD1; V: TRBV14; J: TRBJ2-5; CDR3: CASSPRLGGDETQYF; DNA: TGTGCCAGCAGCCCTCGGTTAGGGGGCGACGAGACCCAGTACTTC
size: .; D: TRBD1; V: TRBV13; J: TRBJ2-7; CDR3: CASRGQGGHEQYF; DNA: TGTGCCAGCCGGGGACAGGGTGGCCACGAGCAGTACTTC
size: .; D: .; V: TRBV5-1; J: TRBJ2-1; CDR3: CASSLVVRASLVRDEQFF; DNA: TGCGCCAGCAGCTTGGTTGTCAGGGCGAGCCTAGTCAGGGATGAGCAGTTCTTC
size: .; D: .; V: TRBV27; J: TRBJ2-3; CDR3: CASSRAGTQYF; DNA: TGTGCCAGCAGCCGAGCTGGTACGCAGTATTTT
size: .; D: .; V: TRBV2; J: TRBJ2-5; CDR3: CASIMDSEETQYF; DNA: TGTGCCAGCATCATGGATAGCGAAGAGACCCAGTACTTC
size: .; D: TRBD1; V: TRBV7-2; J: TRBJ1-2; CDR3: CASSPTRPGQGVSGGYTF; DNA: TGTGCCAGCAGCCCCACACGACCGGGACAGGGAGTATCAGGTGGCTACACCTTC
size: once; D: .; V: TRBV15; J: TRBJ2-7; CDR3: CATSRVALLPYEQYF; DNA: TGTGCCACCAGCAGAGTAGCCCTGCTACCCTACGAGCAGTACTTC
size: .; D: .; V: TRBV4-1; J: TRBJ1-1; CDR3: CASSQVVAGDTEAFF; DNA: TGCGCCAGCAGCCAAGTAGTGGCAGGGGACACTGAAGCTTTCTTT
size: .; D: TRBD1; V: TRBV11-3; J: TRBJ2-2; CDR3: CASSEGQGDSGELFF; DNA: TGTGCCAGCAGCGAGGGACAGGGTGATTCCGGGGAGCTGTTTTTT
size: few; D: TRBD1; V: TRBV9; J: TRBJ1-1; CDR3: CASSETPGQGKAFF; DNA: TGTGCCAGCAGCGAGACCCCTGGACAGGGCAAAGCTTTCTTT
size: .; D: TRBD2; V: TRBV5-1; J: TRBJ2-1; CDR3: CASSLEPGGAYNEQFF; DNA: TGCGCCAGCAGCTTGGAACCGGGGGGTGCCTACAATGAGCAGTTCTTC
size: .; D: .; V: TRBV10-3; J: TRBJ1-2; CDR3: CAISEYRENGYTF; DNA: TGTGCCATCAGTGAGTACAGGGAAAATGGCTACACCTTC
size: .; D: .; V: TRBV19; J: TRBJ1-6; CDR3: CASSINREGNSPLHF; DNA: TGTGCCAGTAGTATCAACAGGGAAGGGAATTCACCCCTCCACTTT
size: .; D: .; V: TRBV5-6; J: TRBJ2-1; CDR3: CASSLYNEQFF; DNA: TGTGCCAGCAGCCTTTACAATGAGCAGTTCTTC
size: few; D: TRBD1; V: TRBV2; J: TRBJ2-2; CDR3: CASSWTGNTGELFF; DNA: TGTGCCAGCAGCTGGACAGGGAACACCGGGGAGCTGTTTTTT